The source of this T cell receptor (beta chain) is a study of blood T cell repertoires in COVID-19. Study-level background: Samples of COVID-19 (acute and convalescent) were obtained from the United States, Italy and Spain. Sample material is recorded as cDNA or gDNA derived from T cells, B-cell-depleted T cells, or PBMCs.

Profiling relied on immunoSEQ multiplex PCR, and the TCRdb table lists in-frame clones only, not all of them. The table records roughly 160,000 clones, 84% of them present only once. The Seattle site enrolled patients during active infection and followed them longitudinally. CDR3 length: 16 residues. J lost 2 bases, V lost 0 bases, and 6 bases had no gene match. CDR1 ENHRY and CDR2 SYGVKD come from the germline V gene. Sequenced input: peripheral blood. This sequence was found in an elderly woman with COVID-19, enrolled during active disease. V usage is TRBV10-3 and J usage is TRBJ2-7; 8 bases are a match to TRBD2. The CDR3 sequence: CAISESRGGSPYEQYF. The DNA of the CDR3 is TGTGCCATCAGTGAGTCGCGCGGGGGGTCCCCCTACGAGCAGTACTTC.